Listed below are T cell receptor beta chains from one sample, sequenced in a study of T cell repertoires in cytomegalovirus infection. MiXCR, run by TCRdb on the reads, gives a single entry per CDR3 protein. The table has 500,000 to 600,000 distinct CDR3 sequences, about 15% seen once; the top ten hold 24%. The material sequenced was CD8+ T cells from PBMCs. These receptor sequences come from a human donor in good health (CMV status not recorded). Some clones in this sample may be carry-over from other donors' samples. CDR3s include the opening cysteine and the closing phenylalanine or tryptophan. Fields, in order: D gene, V gene, J gene, clone size, CDR3 DNA, CDR3 protein. D genes are given only for firm matches. The listing skips clone size in some rows; elsewhere it reads once, few, many or a size class.

>NA|TRBV2|TRBJ2-1|few
TGTGCCAGCAGGGTACATGGGGGCCCCTCCTACAATGAGCAGTTCTTC
CASRVHGGPSYNEQFF
>NA|TRBV14|TRBJ1-4|few
TGTGCCAGCAGCCAAGCGGGAGGACGTGGTGAAAAACTGTTTTTT
CASSQAGGRGEKLFF
>NA|TRBV6-5|TRBJ1-5|many
TGTGCCAGCACCGACTTTTGGGGTAGCAATCAGCCCCAGCATTTT
CASTDFWGSNQPQHF
>NA|TRBV9|TRBJ2-1|few
TGTGCCAGCAGCGTAGATGCGGGACCCTACAATGAGCAGTTCTTC
CASSVDAGPYNEQFF
>NA|TRBV2|TRBJ2-2|many
TGTGCCAGCAGTGAAGCGCGGAGACAGCGTAACACCGGGGAGCTGTTTTTT
CASSEARRQRNTGELFF
>NA|TRBV6-5|TRBJ1-1|NA
TGTGCCAGCAGGGAAGGGGGTCTCGGGAACACTGAAGCTTTCTTT
CASREGGLGNTEAFF
>TRBD2|TRBV20-1|TRBJ2-1|NA
TGCAGTGCTAGAGATAAGAGTAGCGGGGCCTCCTACAATGAGCAGTTCTTC
CSARDKSSGASYNEQFF
>NA|TRBV7-3|TRBJ2-3|many
TGTGCCAGCAGCTTAATAGCGGCTAGCACAGATACGCAGTATTTT
CASSLIAASTDTQYF
>NA|TRBV19|TRBJ1-6|few
TGTGCCAGTAGTATCGGGAGCTCCCTGCACTTT
CASSIGSSLHF
>NA|TRBV13|TRBJ1-1|NA
TGTGCCAGCAGCGAACAGGCTGAAGCTTTCTTT
CASSEQAEAFF
>NA|TRBV4-1|TRBJ1-5|many
TGCGCCAGCAGCCAAGGATCGTATAGCAATCAGCCCCAGCATTTT
CASSQGSYSNQPQHF
>NA|TRBV27|TRBJ1-2|many
TGTGCCAGCAGTTTATCTCGGGGAGTTCTTAACTATGGCTACACCTTC
CASSLSRGVLNYGYTF
>TRBD2|TRBV20-1|TRBJ2-7|few
TGCAGTGCCAGGACTAGCGAATCCTACGAGCAGTACTTC
CSARTSESYEQYF
>NA|TRBV11-2|TRBJ1-3|NA
TGTGCCAGCGTCGACGCTTACTCTGGAAACACCATATATTTT
CASVDAYSGNTIYF
>NA|TRBV28|TRBJ1-1|many
TGTGCCAGCAGTTTATGGGGGGGGCGCGGTTCTGAAGCTTTCTTT
CASSLWGGRGSEAFF
>NA|TRBV4-1|TRBJ1-1|NA
TGCGCCAGCAGCCCCTCGGCGGGGGGGGGCACTGAAGCTTTCTTT
CASSPSAGGGTEAFF
>NA|TRBV7-9|TRBJ2-7|many
TGTGCCAGCAGCGGCGATCGCGGGATAGGCTACGAGCAGTACTTC
CASSGDRGIGYEQYF
>TRBD2|TRBV9|TRBJ2-3|few
TGTGCCAGCAGCGGGACAACCGGGACTACGAGCACAGATACGCAGTATTTT
CASSGTTGTTSTDTQYF
>TRBD2|TRBV7-9|TRBJ2-7|many
TGTGCCAGCAGCTCCCTAGCGGGAGGGCCCTACGAGCAGTACTTC
CASSSLAGGPYEQYF
>NA|TRBV6-5|TRBJ2-7|NA
TGTGCCAGCAGTTACGTTGGATCGATAGACGAGCAGTACTTC
CASSYVGSIDEQYF
>TRBD1|TRBV15|TRBJ2-7|few
TGTGCCACCAGCTCCGGGGCAGGGGGTGACGAGCAGTACTTC
CATSSGAGGDEQYF
>NA|TRBV7-2|TRBJ1-2|many
TGTGCCAGCAGCCCCCCCGGGGGGGTGTTCTATGGCTACACCTTC
CASSPPGGVFYGYTF
>NA|TRBV5-8|TRBJ2-5|few
TGTGCCAGCAGCTTGGCCGGCAGAGCAGGGGAGACCCAGTACTTC
CASSLAGRAGETQYF
>TRBD1|TRBV23-1|TRBJ2-2|NA
TGCGCCAGCAGTCAATCGATACCCGGGACAGGGGGCTTTAAGAACACCGGGGAGCTGTTTTTT
CASSQSIPGTGGFKNTGELFF
>NA|TRBV7-8|TRBJ1-2|many
TGTGCCAGCAGCCTTGAGTTCCTTGGATCCCCCGAACGCTATGGCTACACCTTC
CASSLEFLGSPERYGYTF
>TRBD2|TRBV20-1|TRBJ2-1|NA
TGCAGTGCTAGAGATAGCGGGGGCTCCTACAATGAGCAGTTCTTC
CSARDSGGSYNEQFF
>NA|TRBV10-3|TRBJ1-3|many
TGTGCCATCAGTGAGTCTACGGGCGGAAACACCATATATTTT
CAISESTGGNTIYF
>NA|TRBV7-2|TRBJ2-3|many
TGTGCCAGCAGCTTTTCTAGCGCTAGCACAGATACGCAGTATTTT
CASSFSSASTDTQYF
>NA|TRBV19|TRBJ2-7|many
TGTGCCAGTAGTGCGGGACTTTACGGAGCCTACGAGCAGTACTTC
CASSAGLYGAYEQYF
>TRBD2|TRBV4-1|TRBJ2-1|NA
TGCGCCAGCAGGATCTCGTCGAGCGGGGGGAATGAGCAGTTCTTC
CASRISSSGGNEQFF
>NA|TRBV20-1|TRBJ2-1|many
TGCAGTGCTAGACAGTTTCCAAACAATGAGCAGTTCTTC
CSARQFPNNEQFF
>NA|TRBV6-5|TRBJ1-2|NA
TGTGCCAGCAGTTATAGCGCAGGGGAGAGGGGCTACACCTTC
CASSYSAGERGYTF
>NA|TRBV6-1|TRBJ2-7|few
TGTGCCAGCACACCCGACGTGCAGGGCCCCTTATCCTACGAGCAGTACTTC
CASTPDVQGPLSYEQYF
>TRBD1|TRBV6-1|TRBJ1-1|few
TGTGCCAGCAGTTTCGCCGGGACAGCGAACACTGAAGCTTTCTTT
CASSFAGTANTEAFF
>NA|TRBV30|TRBJ2-2|few
TGTGCCTGGAGTGTAGGAGGAGTGGCCGGGGAGCTGTTTTTT
CAWSVGGVAGELFF
>TRBD2|TRBV4-1|TRBJ2-7|few
TGCGCCAGCAGCCCACTATCCCTCCCCCCCTTTGGCGGGAGCTACGAGCAGTACTTC
CASSPLSLPPFGGSYEQYF
>TRBD1|TRBV7-6|TRBJ2-7|NA
TGTGCCGGGGGTGGAGACAGGGTCTACGAGCAGTACTTC
CAGGGDRVYEQYF
>NA|TRBV27|TRBJ2-5|few
TGTGCCAGCGGACCGCATCAAGAGACCCAGTACTTC
CASGPHQETQYF
>TRBD2|TRBV28|TRBJ2-1|NA
TGTGCCAGCAGATTTCTTACGGCTAGCGGGAGCCCCGGGCAGTTCTTC
CASRFLTASGSPGQFF
>NA|TRBV6-5|TRBJ2-1|few
TGTGCCAGCTCATCAACGTCCTCAGGGCCGGGGAATGAGCAGTTCTTC
CASSSTSSGPGNEQFF
>NA|TRBV7-3|TRBJ2-7|NA
TGTGCCAGCACCTACGAGAGGTACTTC
CASTYERYF
>NA|TRBV7-2|TRBJ1-1|many
TGTGCCAGCAGCCTATTTGGGATGAACACTGAAGCTTTCTTT
CASSLFGMNTEAFF
>NA|TRBV6-5|TRBJ1-1|NA
TGTGCCAGCAGTTCGGGAGGTGAGAACACTGAAGCTTTCTTT
CASSSGGENTEAFF
>NA|TRBV20-1|TRBJ2-3|NA
TGCAGTGCTAGGGGCCGGGATACAGGAGATACGCAGTATTTT
CSARGRDTGDTQYF
>NA|TRBV19|TRBJ2-1|many
TGTGCCAGTAAATCGGGACTTAACAATGAGCAGTTCTTC
CASKSGLNNEQFF
>NA|TRBV7-6|TRBJ2-5|many
TGTGCCAGCAGCTTATATGCTGGGTACCAAGAGACCCAGTACTTC
CASSLYAGYQETQYF
>TRBD2|TRBV7-2|TRBJ2-3|many
TGTGCCAGCAGCTTGGAGCGGGAGGGCCTCACAGATACGCAGTATTTT
CASSLEREGLTDTQYF
>TRBD2|TRBV6-1|TRBJ2-5|many
TGTGCCAGCAGCGCATGGACTAGCGGGAGCGAGGAGGAGACCCAGTACTTC
CASSAWTSGSEEETQYF
>TRBD1|TRBV15|TRBJ2-7|many
TGTGCCACCAGCGGGGACAGGGTTATGTACGAGCAGTACTTC
CATSGDRVMYEQYF
>TRBD2|TRBV12-3/TRBV12-4|TRBJ2-4|many
TGTGCCAGCAGCCCGAGCTTCGGGACTAGCGGGCGTTGGGGCAAAAACATTCAGTACTTC
CASSPSFGTSGRWGKNIQYF
>NA|TRBV7-9|TRBJ1-2|many
TGTGCCAGCAGCTTAGATCTGGATTCCACCTATGGCTACACCTTC
CASSLDLDSTYGYTF
>NA|TRBV10-2|TRBJ2-1|few
TGCGCCAGCAGACTTCGGACTGGACTACTTGAGCAGTTCTTC
CASRLRTGLLEQFF
>NA|TRBV12-5|TRBJ2-2|few
TGTGCTAGTGGTTTGGTAACCGTTGGCACCGGGGAGCTGTTTTTT
CASGLVTVGTGELFF
>TRBD1|TRBV7-8|TRBJ1-2|many
TGTGCCAGCAGCCGAGGATTCATCGGACAGGGGAACTATGGCTACACCTTC
CASSRGFIGQGNYGYTF
>NA|TRBV6-6|TRBJ1-5|many
TGTGCCAGCAGTCTTACAGGATATAGCAATCAGCCCCAGCATTTT
CASSLTGYSNQPQHF